A selection of T cell receptor beta chains follows, all from one sample in a study of OX40 agonist ivuxolimab in advanced cancers. TCRdb keeps only in-frame clones here, not all; method: immunoSEQ multiplex PCR. Here the sample spans some 60,000 clones, about 90% being singletons. The sequencing used CD4+ or CD8+ T cells sorted from blood, collected in a trial of the OX40 agonist ivuxolimab. These receptors were collected from an adult with an advanced solid tumor such as melanoma, head and neck, liver or kidney cancer. CDR3s include the opening cysteine and the closing phenylalanine or tryptophan. Each record gives: D gene, V gene, J gene, clone size, CDR3 DNA, CDR3 protein. A D gene is named only where the DNA matches it firmly. Expanded clones get a size class; other rows say once, few or many, or leave the size out.

D: -; V: TRBV7-9; J: TRBJ2-5; size: -; DNA: TGTGCCAGCAGCCTCGGGCTACAAGAGACCCAGTACTTC; CDR3: CASSLGLQETQYF
D: -; V: TRBV28; J: TRBJ2-5; size: once; DNA: TGTGCCACCACGGGACCTCAAGAGACCCAGTACTTC; CDR3: CATTGPQETQYF
D: TRBD1; V: TRBV7-6; J: TRBJ2-5; size: -; DNA: TGTGCCAGCAGCTCACAAGGGACAGAACAAGAGACCCAGTACTTC; CDR3: CASSSQGTEQETQYF
D: TRBD1; V: TRBV6-5; J: TRBJ1-2; size: -; DNA: TGTGCCAGCAAGCAAAGAATGAGGGGGCTCTATGGCTACACCTTC; CDR3: CASKQRMRGLYGYTF
D: -; V: TRBV11-2; J: TRBJ1-1; size: -; DNA: TGTGCCAGCAGCTTAGAGACGGTGGCGGGTCTGGGGGCTTTCTTT; CDR3: CASSLETVAGLGAFF
D: TRBD1; V: TRBV11-2; J: TRBJ2-2; size: -; DNA: TGTGCCAGCAGCTTAAGGGGGCGGAACACCGGGGAGCTGTTTTTT; CDR3: CASSLRGRNTGELFF
D: -; V: TRBV5-4; J: TRBJ2-7; size: -; DNA: TGTGCCACCGGGACTCACTTACCCTACGAGCAGTACTTC; CDR3: CATGTHLPYEQYF
D: -; V: TRBV7-9; J: TRBJ1-4; size: once; DNA: TGTGCCAGCAGCCAGATAGCAACTAATGAAAAACTGTTTTTT; CDR3: CASSQIATNEKLFF
D: TRBD1; V: TRBV28; J: TRBJ1-1; size: -; DNA: TGTGCCAGCAGTTTATCGACAGGGAGCACTGAAGCTTTCTTT; CDR3: CASSLSTGSTEAFF
D: TRBD2; V: TRBV7-8; J: TRBJ2-3; size: once; DNA: TGTGCCAGCAGTAACCTAGCGGGAGGGGGAGATACGCAGTATTTT; CDR3: CASSNLAGGGDTQYF
D: -; V: TRBV4-2; J: TRBJ1-2; size: once; DNA: TGTGCCAGCAGCTCCCCCGGGGGGGGGTATGGCTACACCTTC; CDR3: CASSSPGGGYGYTF
D: TRBD2; V: TRBV10-3; J: TRBJ2-3; size: -; DNA: TGTGCCATCAGTGCCGGGACTAGTGTAGCAGATACGCAGTATTTT; CDR3: CAISAGTSVADTQYF
D: TRBD2; V: TRBV7-8; J: TRBJ2-3; size: -; DNA: TGTGCCAGCAGCCCCTGGACTAGCGGGAGGGAAGCTGCGCAGTATTTT; CDR3: CASSPWTSGREAAQYF
D: -; V: TRBV28; J: TRBJ2-1; size: -; DNA: TGTGCCAGCTCGGCCACAGTCCAGCAGTTCTTC; CDR3: CASSATVQQFF
D: TRBD1; V: TRBV5-4; J: TRBJ2-1; size: -; DNA: TGTGCCAGCAGTCCTAGGGGGGCAGGGGGCCTCAATGAGCAGTTCTTC; CDR3: CASSPRGAGGLNEQFF
D: TRBD2; V: TRBV9; J: TRBJ2-3; size: -; DNA: TGTGCCAGCAGCGTCGGGACTAGCGGGGATACGCAGTATTTT; CDR3: CASSVGTSGDTQYF
D: -; V: TRBV4-2; J: TRBJ1-2; size: -; DNA: TGTGCCAGCAGCCAAGGGACAGACTATGGCTACACCTTC; CDR3: CASSQGTDYGYTF
D: -; V: TRBV7-8; J: TRBJ2-5; size: -; DNA: TGTGCCAGCACACCAGGGCTCCAAGAGACCCAGTACTTC; CDR3: CASTPGLQETQYF
D: TRBD2; V: TRBV28; J: TRBJ2-1; size: -; DNA: TGTGCCAGCAGTTTGACTAGCTGGCAGTTCTTC; CDR3: CASSLTSWQFF
D: TRBD2; V: TRBV5-1; J: TRBJ2-1; size: -; DNA: TGCGCCAGCAGCATCGCGGGAGGGCCTTTTTTTGAGCAGTTCTTC; CDR3: CASSIAGGPFFEQFF
D: -; V: TRBV5-5; J: TRBJ2-7; size: once; DNA: TGTGCCAGCAGCCTTAACAGAGGCGAGCAGTACTTC; CDR3: CASSLNRGEQYF
D: TRBD1; V: TRBV15; J: TRBJ1-5; size: -; DNA: TGTGCCACCAGCAGAGGATCCGGGACAGTTAATAGCAATCAGCCCCAGCATTTT; CDR3: CATSRGSGTVNSNQPQHF
D: -; V: TRBV21-1; J: TRBJ1-2; size: -; DNA: TGTGCCAGCAGCAAAAGGCACTATGGCTACACCTTC; CDR3: CASSKRHYGYTF
D: TRBD2; V: TRBV6-6; J: TRBJ2-1; size: -; DNA: TGTGCCAGCAGCCAATGGACTAGCCGGAATGAGCAGTTCTTC; CDR3: CASSQWTSRNEQFF
D: -; V: TRBV11-3; J: TRBJ1-2; size: -; DNA: TGTGCCAGCAGCCAGGGGACGAGAGGCTACACCTTC; CDR3: CASSQGTRGYTF
D: -; V: TRBV5-1; J: TRBJ2-5; size: -; DNA: TGCGCCAGCAGCTTGGTGGCAGGGATCCAAGAGACCCAGTACTTC; CDR3: CASSLVAGIQETQYF
D: -; V: TRBV7-2; J: TRBJ1-5; size: once; DNA: TGTGCCAGCAGCTTTCAGGGTCGCAATCAGCCCCAGCATTTT; CDR3: CASSFQGRNQPQHF
D: -; V: TRBV7-2; J: TRBJ2-7; size: -; DNA: TGTGCCAGCAGCTTAGAGGGGGGGGCGCACGAGCAGTACTTC; CDR3: CASSLEGGAHEQYF
D: -; V: TRBV7-9; J: TRBJ2-7; size: -; DNA: TGTGCCAGCAGCTTAGACGGGATCAGGGTAGGGTACGAGCAGTACTTC; CDR3: CASSLDGIRVGYEQYF
D: -; V: TRBV4-3; J: TRBJ1-5; size: -; DNA: TGCGCCAGCAGCCAAGACGGTAGTATAGAGCAGCCCCAGCATTTT; CDR3: CASSQDGSIEQPQHF
D: -; V: TRBV11-2; J: TRBJ2-7; size: -; DNA: TGTGCCAGCAGCTTCAGATGGCAAACCTACGAGCAGTACTTC; CDR3: CASSFRWQTYEQYF
D: -; V: TRBV6-1; J: TRBJ1-5; size: -; DNA: TGTGCCAGCAGTGAGGCTGGGAAAGGTCAGCCCCAGCATTTT; CDR3: CASSEAGKGQPQHF
D: -; V: TRBV9; J: TRBJ1-4; size: -; DNA: TGTGCCAGCAGCCCGAGAGGGACGGAGGCTGAAAAACTGTTTTTT; CDR3: CASSPRGTEAEKLFF
D: TRBD1; V: TRBV7-2; J: TRBJ2-2; size: -; DNA: TGTGCCAGCAGCTTAGGACAGGGGCCCACCACCGGGGAGCTGTTTTTT; CDR3: CASSLGQGPTTGELFF
D: -; V: TRBV6-5; J: TRBJ1-1; size: -; DNA: TGTGCCAGCAGAATTAGGGCTGAAGCTTTCTTT; CDR3: CASRIRAEAFF
D: -; V: TRBV5-1; J: TRBJ2-7; size: -; DNA: TGCGCCAGCAGTTTATCCGGGACGGCGAGCAGAGAGCAGTACTTC; CDR3: CASSLSGTASREQYF
D: -; V: TRBV11-3; J: TRBJ2-3; size: -; DNA: TGTGCCAGCAGCTCCAGGACTAGCACAGATACGCAGTATTTT; CDR3: CASSSRTSTDTQYF
D: -; V: TRBV9; J: TRBJ2-3; size: -; DNA: TGTGCCAGCAGCGTAGGAAATCGAGGGTCAGATACGCAGTATTTT; CDR3: CASSVGNRGSDTQYF
D: TRBD1; V: TRBV28; J: TRBJ1-3; size: -; DNA: TGTGCCGGCGGCACAGGGGGCCATGGAAACACCATATATTTT; CDR3: CAGGTGGHGNTIYF
D: -; V: TRBV6-5; J: TRBJ2-7; size: -; DNA: TGTGCCAGCAGTTACTCGGGCCGAAGAGGGACCTACGAGCAGTACTTC; CDR3: CASSYSGRRGTYEQYF
D: TRBD2; V: TRBV6-4; J: TRBJ2-1; size: -; DNA: TGTGCCAGCTCTAGCGGGACTAGCGATTACAATGAGCAGTTCTTC; CDR3: CASSSGTSDYNEQFF
D: -; V: TRBV7-3; J: TRBJ2-3; size: -; DNA: TGTGCCAGCAGCTCCCGGGGCACAGATACGCAGTATTTT; CDR3: CASSSRGTDTQYF
D: -; V: TRBV27; J: TRBJ2-7; size: -; DNA: TGTGCCAGCAGGGGGTTTGCGGGTACCCTTTACGAGCAGTACTTC; CDR3: CASRGFAGTLYEQYF
D: TRBD2; V: TRBV6-5; J: TRBJ2-1; size: -; DNA: TGTGCCAGCAGTCGGACTAGCGGGATTGGGGAGCAGTTCTTC; CDR3: CASSRTSGIGEQFF
D: -; V: TRBV6-6; J: TRBJ2-5; size: -; DNA: TGTGCCAGCAGTTACGACCCTTCTTCCGGGCAACAGTACTTC; CDR3: CASSYDPSSGQQYF
D: TRBD1; V: TRBV7-8; J: TRBJ2-5; size: -; DNA: TGTGCCAGCAGCTCATACAGGGGACAAGAGACCCAGTACTTC; CDR3: CASSSYRGQETQYF
D: TRBD1; V: TRBV11-2; J: TRBJ2-3; size: -; DNA: TGTGCCAGCAGCTTGGGGGACAGGGGGCGCTCAGATACGCAGTATTTT; CDR3: CASSLGDRGRSDTQYF
D: -; V: TRBV7-3; J: TRBJ2-5; size: -; DNA: TGTGCCAGCAGCTTCCTAGGTCGGCAAGAGACCCAGTACTTC; CDR3: CASSFLGRQETQYF
D: TRBD2; V: TRBV7-8; J: TRBJ2-3; size: once; DNA: TGTGCCAGCTCTGTGGGCGGGAGTAGAGATACGCAGTATTTT; CDR3: CASSVGGSRDTQYF
D: -; V: TRBV19; J: TRBJ2-7; size: -; DNA: TGTGCCAGTAGTATCAGGCAGGGCCTCTCCTACGAGCAGTACTTC; CDR3: CASSIRQGLSYEQYF
D: -; V: TRBV5-1; J: TRBJ2-7; size: -; DNA: TGCGCCAGCAGCCCCCCCCGGGGTACCTACGAGCAGTACTTC; CDR3: CASSPPRGTYEQYF
D: -; V: TRBV9; J: TRBJ2-5; size: once; DNA: TGTGCCAGCAGCTCCAGAGGCAACTTCCTACAAGAGACCCAGTACTTC; CDR3: CASSSRGNFLQETQYF
D: TRBD1; V: TRBV19; J: TRBJ1-2; size: -; DNA: TGTGCCAGTAGCCTAGGGACAGCCCGAAGGAGCTATGGCTACACCTTC; CDR3: CASSLGTARRSYGYTF
D: -; V: TRBV6-5; J: TRBJ1-1; size: -; DNA: TGTGCCAGCAGACAGACGCCGGGAACTGAAGCTTTCTTT; CDR3: CASRQTPGTEAFF